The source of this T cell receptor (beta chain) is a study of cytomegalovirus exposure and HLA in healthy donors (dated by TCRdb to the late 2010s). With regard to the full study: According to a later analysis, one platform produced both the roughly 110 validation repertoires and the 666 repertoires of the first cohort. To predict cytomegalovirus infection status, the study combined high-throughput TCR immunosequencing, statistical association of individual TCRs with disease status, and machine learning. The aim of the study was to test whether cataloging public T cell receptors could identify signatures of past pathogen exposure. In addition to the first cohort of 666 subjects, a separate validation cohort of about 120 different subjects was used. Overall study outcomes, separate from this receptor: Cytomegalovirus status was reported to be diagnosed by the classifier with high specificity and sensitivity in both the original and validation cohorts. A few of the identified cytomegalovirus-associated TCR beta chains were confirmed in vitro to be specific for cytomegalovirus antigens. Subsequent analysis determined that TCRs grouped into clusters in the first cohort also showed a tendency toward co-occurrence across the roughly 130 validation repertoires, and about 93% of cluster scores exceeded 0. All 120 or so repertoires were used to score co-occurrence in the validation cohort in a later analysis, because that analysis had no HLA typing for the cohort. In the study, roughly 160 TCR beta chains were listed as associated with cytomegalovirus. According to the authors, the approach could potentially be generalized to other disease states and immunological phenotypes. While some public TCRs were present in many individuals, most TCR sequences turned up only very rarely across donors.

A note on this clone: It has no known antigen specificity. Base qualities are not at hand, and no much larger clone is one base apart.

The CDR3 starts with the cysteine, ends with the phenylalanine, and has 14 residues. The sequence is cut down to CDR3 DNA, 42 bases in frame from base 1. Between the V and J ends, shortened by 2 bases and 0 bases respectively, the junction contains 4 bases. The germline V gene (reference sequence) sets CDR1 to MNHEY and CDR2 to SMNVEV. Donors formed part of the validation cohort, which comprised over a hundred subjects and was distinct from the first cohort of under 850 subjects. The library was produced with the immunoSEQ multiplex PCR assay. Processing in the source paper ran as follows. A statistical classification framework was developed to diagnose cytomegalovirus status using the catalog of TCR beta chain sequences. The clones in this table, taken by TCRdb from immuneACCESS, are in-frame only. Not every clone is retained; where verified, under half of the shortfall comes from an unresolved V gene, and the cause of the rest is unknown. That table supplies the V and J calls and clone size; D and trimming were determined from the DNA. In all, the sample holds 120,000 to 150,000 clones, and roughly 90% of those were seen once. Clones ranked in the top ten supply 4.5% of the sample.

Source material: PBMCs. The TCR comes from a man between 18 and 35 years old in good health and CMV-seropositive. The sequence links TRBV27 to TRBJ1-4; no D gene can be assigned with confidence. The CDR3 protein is CASSLQATNEKLFF. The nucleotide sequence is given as TGTGCCAGCAGTTTACAGGCAACTAATGAAAAACTGTTTTTT.